Each of the 27 T cell receptor beta chains below was sequenced from the same sample in a study of blood T cell repertoires in COVID-19. Libraries were prepared by immunoSEQ multiplex PCR; TCRdb keeps only in-frame clonotypes and omits some of them. The repertoire consists of under 250,000 clones, with about 87% occurring once and the leading ten covering just over 2.5%. Sequencing was done on a sample of PBMCs or T cells enriched from blood (not recorded which). The receptors here all came from a woman in her twenties or thirties with acute COVID-19.

This clone was observed once. The chain couples TRBV2 to TRBJ1-1, with D maybe TRBD1 (6 bases). Trimming pared 5 bases from V and 6 bases from J, leaving 16 bases between. The CDR3 contains 14 residues. Per germline, CDR1 SNHLY and CDR2 FYNNEI. The DNA of the CDR3 is TGTGCCAGCAGTTCCGGGACAAGATTCTCTGAAGCTTTCTTT. Translation gives CASSSGTRFSEAFF.

This clone was seen once. V and J are TRBV12-3 or TRBV12-4 and TRBJ2-7, with no clear D. The CDR3 contains 13 residues. With 3 bases removed from V and 3 bases from J, the gap between germline ends came to 9 bases. CDR3 bases: TGTGCCAGCAGTTTTCGTCCCCTCTACGAGCAGTACTTC. Translated: CASSFRPLYEQYF.

The chain joins TRBV19 to TRBJ2-1; 11 nucleotides line up with TRBD2. The CDR3 is 14 amino acids. Unmatched junction bases numbered 5, after V lost 7 bases and J lost 6 bases. The germline V gene encodes CDR1 LNHDA and CDR2 SQIVND (reference sequence). CDR3 in amino acids: CASNPGLAANEQFF. In DNA, the CDR3 is TGTGCCAGTAATCCGGGACTAGCGGCCAATGAGCAGTTCTTC.

The genes are TRBV9 and TRBJ2-1; TRBD2 matches 15 bases. V gave up 0 bases and J gave up 0 bases; unmatched junction bases: 1. CDR1 SGDLS and CDR2 YYNGEE come from the germline V gene. This CDR3 has 18 residues. DNA of the CDR3: TGTGCCAGCAGCGTAGGGACTAGCGGGGGGGGCTCCTACAATGAGCAGTTCTTC. Amino acids: CASSVGTSGGGSYNEQFF.

The chain joins TRBV10-2 to TRBJ1-5; D is perhaps TRBD1 (5 bases). V lost 7 bases, J lost 6 bases, and 16 bases lay in between. Germline V gene data show CDR1 as WSHSY and CDR2 as SAAADI. This CDR3 region has 14 residues. Written as DNA, the CDR3 is TGCGCCAGCACCGGATTGGAGGGGAGTCAGCCCCAGCATTTT. The encoded protein is CASTGLEGSQPQHF.

The rearrangement joins TRBV4-3 to TRBJ1-1, with D uncertain. Germline V gene lookup returns CDR1 LGHNA and CDR2 YSLEER. The CDR3 sequence is 14 residues long. V shed 0 bases and J shed 2 bases, with 7 bases lying between them. Here the CDR3 reads CASSQDLENTEAFF. Written as DNA, the CDR3 is TGCGCCAGCAGCCAAGATTTAGAAAACACTGAAGCTTTCTTT.

The chain uses TRBV6-4 and TRBJ2-1, with a possible D match to TRBD2 (6 bases). Germline values: CDR1 MRHNA, CDR2 SNTAGT. Trimming stripped 3 bases from V and 9 bases from J, with 15 bases between. This CDR3 is built from 14 residues. The chain's CDR3 is CASSEVADSREQFF. The CDR3 region has the DNA TGTGCCAGCAGTGAGGTAGCGGACTCCCGTGAGCAGTTCTTC.

The rearrangement links TRBV12-3 or TRBV12-4 to TRBJ2-7; no clear D. The V end lost 3 bases, the J end lost 6 bases, and 6 bases lay between the germline ends. CDR3 length: 11 amino acids. The CDR3 DNA sequence: TGTGCCAGCAGTTTGCTCAGCGAGCAGTACTTC. It yields the protein CASSLLSEQYF.

The chain is built from TRBV6-5 and TRBJ2-1; D is undetermined. CDR1 and CDR2 from the germline V gene are MNHEY and SVGAGI. The CDR3 is made up of 12 amino acids. Trimming removed 8 bases at V and 5 bases at J, with 10 bases between. The CDR3 here is CASFAGDNEQFF. CDR3 bases: TGTGCCAGCTTCGCAGGTGACAATGAGCAGTTCTTC.

V gene TRBV6-1 combines with J gene TRBJ1-1; D gene unclear. The CDR3 consists of 14 residues. The germline gives CDR1 MNHNS, CDR2 SASEGT. Trimming cost V 0 bases and J 6 bases, with 11 bases left between them. CDR3 coding DNA: TGTGCCAGCAGTGAAGCGCTGAGGGCCCCTGAAGCTTTCTTT. Amino acids: CASSEALRAPEAFF.

The chain recombines TRBV4-1 with TRBJ2-2, with D possibly being TRBD2 (7 bases). The germline V gene encodes CDR1 MGHRA and CDR2 YSYEKL. The CDR3 runs 16 residues. V was trimmed by 2 bases and J by 2 bases, leaving 12 bases between them. In nucleotides, the CDR3 is TGCGCCAGCAGCCAAAAAGCGGGACATAACACCGGGGAGCTGTTTTTT. Residues: CASSQKAGHNTGELFF.

The chain uses TRBV4-1 and TRBJ2-5, with 12 bases matching TRBD2. Germline CDR1 and CDR2: MGHRA and YSYEKL. With V trimmed by 0 bases and J by 5 bases, 4 bases remained unmatched. The CDR3 has 16 amino acids. The CDR3: CASSQELAGGLETQYF. The CDR3 bases are TGCGCCAGCAGCCAAGAACTAGCGGGGGGTCTGGAGACCCAGTACTTC.

The sample holds one count of this clone. This rearrangement joins TRBV7-9 to TRBJ1-4; D is unclear. This CDR3 contains 15 residues. V lost 3 bases and J lost 7, with 15 bases in between. The germline V gene has CDR1 SEHNR and CDR2 FQNEAQ (reference sequence). The CDR3 spells CASSFSGEQLEKLFF. As DNA, the CDR3 is TGTGCCAGCAGCTTTAGCGGGGAGCAACTTGAAAAACTGTTTTTT.

The DNA of the CDR3 is TGTGCAGATCCTTTGGCCCTTCGCCGAGAGCAGTACTTC. This sequence encodes CADPLALRREQYF. This chain links TRBV21-1 with TRBJ2-7; the DNA was not compared with TRBD1, the D call given in the table. TRBV21-1 has pseudogene status. This CDR3 has 13 amino acids.

The V and J genes are TRBV25-1 and TRBJ2-1, with 12 bases matching TRBD2. Trimming took 0 bases from V and 8 from J; bases not matched to a gene: 8. The V gene's germline CDR1 is MGHDK and CDR2 SYGVNS. The CDR3 is 17 amino acids. The CDR3 nucleotides are TGTGCCAGCAGTGAATATTTCCTAGCGGGGGGGCGTGATGAGCAGTTCTTC. Its translation: CASSEYFLAGGRDEQFF.

V and J are TRBV19 and TRBJ1-2; D not resolved. CDR1 and CDR2 from the germline V gene are LNHDA and SQIVND (reference sequence). Between the trimmed V and J ends, which lost 3 bases and 8 bases, there was a span of 16 bases. The CDR3 has 14 amino acids. The CDR3 here is CASSISIVEQGYTF. DNA of the CDR3: TGTGCCAGTAGTATCAGCATAGTGGAGCAAGGCTACACCTTC.

This sequence joins TRBV6-2 or TRBV6-3 and TRBJ1-6; D may be TRBD1 (6 bases). In germline, CDR1 is MNHEY, CDR2 SVGEGT. The CDR3 is made up of 14 amino acids. V gave up 5 bases and J gave up 12 bases, with 17 bases separating them. The CDR3 bases are TGTGCCAGCAGTGGTCTTAGACAGGACAAACCCCTCCACTTT. It codes for CASSGLRQDKPLHF.

The V and J genes are TRBV12-1 and TRBJ1-2; the table's D call of TRBD1 was not tested on the DNA. TRBV12-1 is deemed a pseudogene. The CDR3 is 16 amino acids. CDR3 DNA sequence: TGTGCCAGCAGCTCCCGGACAGGGCTTTTTAGCTATGGCTACACCTTC. Translation gives CASSSRTGLFSYGYTF.

This clone is a singleton in its sample. The chain carries TRBV9 and TRBJ1-2, with D unclear. The germline V gene has CDR1 SGDLS and CDR2 YYNGEE. Between the trimmed V and J ends, which lost 4 bases and 0 bases, there was a span of 10 bases. The CDR3 has 14 amino acids. Here the CDR3 reads CASSPSSANYGYTF. The DNA of the CDR3 is TGTGCCAGCAGCCCCTCGTCAGCTAACTATGGCTACACCTTC.

Here the CDR3 reads CASTEPDRNYGYTF. In DNA form, the CDR3 reads TGTGCCAGCACCGAACCGGACAGGAACTATGGCTACACCTTC. This chain connects TRBV2 to TRBJ1-2, with 7 nucleotides matching TRBD1. This CDR3 contains 14 residues. CDR1 and CDR2 from the germline V gene are SNHLY and FYNNEI. Trimming took 7 bases from V and 2 from J; bases not matched to a gene: 7.

The chain is built from TRBV5-1 and TRBJ2-7; D gene uncertain. V lost 3 bases, J lost 3 bases, and 10 bases lay in between. The CDR3 is made up of 13 amino acids. The germline gives CDR1 SGHRS, CDR2 YFSETQ. Here the CDR3 reads CASSSGVFYEQYF. In DNA form, the CDR3 reads TGCGCCAGCAGCTCCGGAGTGTTCTACGAGCAGTACTTC.

Worth noting for this clone: An end of the junction differs from the germline gene, which may be a read error. This chain links TRBV6-5 with TRBJ2-5; 8 bases match TRBD1. Looked up from germline, CDR1 is MNHEY and CDR2 is SVGAGI. CDR3 size: 14 residues. The CDR3 is CASSDSTGAETQYF. Here the CDR3 DNA reads TGTGCCAGCAGTGACTCGACAGGGGCCGAGACCCAGTACTTC.

V usage is TRBV5-6 and J usage is TRBJ2-3; no clear D gene. The germline V gene has CDR1 SGHDT and CDR2 YYEEEE. The V end was cut by 3 bases, the J end by 6 bases, with 5 bases between. The CDR3 spans 11 residues. CDR3 region: CASSSYDTQYF. Here the CDR3 DNA reads TGTGCCAGCAGCTCCTATGATACGCAGTATTTT.

Note on this clone: One end of the junction varies from germline; a read error may be responsible. The J gene is TRBJ1-1, the V gene TRBV3-1 (or the pseudogene TRBV3-2); D remains unclear. Per the germline V gene, CDR1 is LGHDT and CDR2 is YNNKEL (reference sequence). This CDR3 is 14 amino acids long. CDR3 coding DNA: TGTGCCAGCAGCCAAGATCCTGAGACCGCTAGACCCCTTTTT. It codes for CASSQDPETARPLF.

The rearrangement uses TRBV6-2 or TRBV6-3 and TRBJ1-5, with D tentatively TRBD1 (5 bases). Germline-derived CDR1 and CDR2 are MNHEY and SVGEGT. Trimming removed 2 bases from V and 6 bases from J, with 17 bases in between. This CDR3 has 16 residues. Written as DNA, the CDR3 is TGTGCCAGCAGTTACCCCTCAGGGTATAAGGTTCAGCCCCAGCATTTT. This codes for CASSYPSGYKVQPQHF.

V usage is TRBV27 and J usage is TRBJ2-2; the D gene is possibly TRBD1 (7 bases). The germline CDR1 and CDR2 sequences are MNHEY and SMNVEV (reference sequence). Trimming cost V 2 bases and J 7 bases, with 26 bases left between them. The CDR3 totals 19 residues. CDR3 sequence (DNA): TGTGCCAGCAGTTTAGGAGGGGGCGCAGGCAAGGGTTTAATCGGGGAGCTGTTTTTT. This translates into CASSLGGGAGKGLIGELFF.

Details on this clone: Germline is not matched at one junction end, which may reflect a read error. This sequence joins TRBV6-5 and TRBJ2-2; D perhaps matches TRBD1 (6 bases). This CDR3 is 14 amino acids long. The V gene's germline CDR1 is MNHEY and CDR2 SVGAGI. CDR3 sequence (DNA): TGTGCCAGCAGCTCGGGACAAAACAGCGGGGAGCTGTTTTTT. It is translated as CASSSGQNSGELFF.